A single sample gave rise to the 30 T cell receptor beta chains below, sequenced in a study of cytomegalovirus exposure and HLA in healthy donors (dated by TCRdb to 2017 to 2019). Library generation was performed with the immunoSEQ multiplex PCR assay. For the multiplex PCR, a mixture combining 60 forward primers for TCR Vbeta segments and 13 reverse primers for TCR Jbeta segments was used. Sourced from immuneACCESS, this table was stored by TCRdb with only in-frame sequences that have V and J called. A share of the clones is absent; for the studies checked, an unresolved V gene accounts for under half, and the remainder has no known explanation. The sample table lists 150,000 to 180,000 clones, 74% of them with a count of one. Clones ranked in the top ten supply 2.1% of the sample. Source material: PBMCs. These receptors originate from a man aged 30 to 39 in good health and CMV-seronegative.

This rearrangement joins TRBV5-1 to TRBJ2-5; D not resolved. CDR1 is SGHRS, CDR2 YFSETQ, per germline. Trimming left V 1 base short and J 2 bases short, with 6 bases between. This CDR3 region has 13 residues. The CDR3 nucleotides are TGCGCCAGCAGCTTGAGACAACAAGAGACCCAGTACTTC. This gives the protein CASSLRQQETQYF.

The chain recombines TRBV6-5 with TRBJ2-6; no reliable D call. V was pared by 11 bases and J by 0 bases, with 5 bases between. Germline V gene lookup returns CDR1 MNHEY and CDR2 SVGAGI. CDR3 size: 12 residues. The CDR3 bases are TGTGCCTCCCTCTCTGGGGCCAACGTCCTGACTTTC. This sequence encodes CASLSGANVLTF.

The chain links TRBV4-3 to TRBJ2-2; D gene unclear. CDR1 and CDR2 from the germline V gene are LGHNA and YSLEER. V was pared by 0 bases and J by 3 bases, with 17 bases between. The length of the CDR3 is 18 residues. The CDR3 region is CASSQDVGFGLYTGELFF. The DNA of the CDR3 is TGCGCCAGCAGCCAAGATGTGGGCTTTGGATTGTACACCGGGGAGCTGTTTTTT.

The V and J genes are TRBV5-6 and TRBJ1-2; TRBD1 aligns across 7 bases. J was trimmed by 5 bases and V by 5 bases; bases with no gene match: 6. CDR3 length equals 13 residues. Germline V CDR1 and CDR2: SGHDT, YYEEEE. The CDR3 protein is CASRTGTEYGYTF. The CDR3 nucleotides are TGTGCCAGCAGAACCGGGACAGAATATGGCTACACCTTC. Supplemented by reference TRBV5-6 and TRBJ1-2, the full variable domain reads DAGVTQSPTHLIKTRGQQVTLRCSPKSGHDTVSWYQQALGQGPQFIFQYYEEEERQRGNFPDRFSGHQFPNYSSELNVNALLLGDSALYLCASRTGTEYGYTFGSGTRLTVV.

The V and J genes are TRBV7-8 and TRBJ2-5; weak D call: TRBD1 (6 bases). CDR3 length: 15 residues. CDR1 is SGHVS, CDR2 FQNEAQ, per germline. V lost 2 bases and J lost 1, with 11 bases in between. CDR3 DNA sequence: TGTGCCAGCAGCTTAACCGGGACACCCCAAGAGACCCAGTACTTC. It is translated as CASSLTGTPQETQYF.

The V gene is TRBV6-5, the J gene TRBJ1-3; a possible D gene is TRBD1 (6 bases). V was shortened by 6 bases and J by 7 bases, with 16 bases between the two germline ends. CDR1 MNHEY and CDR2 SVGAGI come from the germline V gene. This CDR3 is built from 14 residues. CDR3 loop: CASSWDMQGNTIYF. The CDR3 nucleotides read TGTGCCAGCAGCTGGGACATGCAAGGGAACACCATATATTTT.

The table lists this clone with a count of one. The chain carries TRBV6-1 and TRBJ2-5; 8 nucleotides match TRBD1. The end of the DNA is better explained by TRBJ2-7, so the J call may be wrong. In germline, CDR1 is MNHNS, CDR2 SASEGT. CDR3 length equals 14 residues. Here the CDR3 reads CASSDQDRVSEQYF. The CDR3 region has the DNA TGTGCCAGCAGTGACCAGGACAGGGTCTCCGAGCAGTACTTC.

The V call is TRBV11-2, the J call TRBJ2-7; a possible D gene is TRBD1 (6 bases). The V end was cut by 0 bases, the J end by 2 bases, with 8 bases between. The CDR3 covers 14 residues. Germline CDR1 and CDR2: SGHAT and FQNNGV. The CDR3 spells CASSLEAGAYEQYF. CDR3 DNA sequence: TGTGCCAGCAGCTTAGAGGCAGGGGCCTACGAGCAGTACTTC.

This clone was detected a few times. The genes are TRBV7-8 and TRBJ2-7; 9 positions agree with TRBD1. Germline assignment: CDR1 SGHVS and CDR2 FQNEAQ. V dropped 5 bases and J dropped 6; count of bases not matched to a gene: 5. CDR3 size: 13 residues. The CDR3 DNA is TGTGCCAGCAGCATTGGGACAGGGCGCGAGCAGTACTTC. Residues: CASSIGTGREQYF. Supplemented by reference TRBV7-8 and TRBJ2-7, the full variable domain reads GAGVSQSPRYKVAKRGQDVALRCDPISGHVSLFWYQQALGQGPEFLTYFQNEAQLDKSGLPSDRFFAERPEGSVSTLKIQRTQQEDSAVYLCASSIGTGREQYFGPGTRLTVT.

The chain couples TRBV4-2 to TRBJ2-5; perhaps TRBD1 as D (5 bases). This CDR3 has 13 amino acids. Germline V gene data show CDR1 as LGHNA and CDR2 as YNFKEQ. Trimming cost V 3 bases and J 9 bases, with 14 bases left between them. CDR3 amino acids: CASSQGPTRAQYF. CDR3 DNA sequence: TGTGCCAGCAGCCAGGGGCCCACCCGGGCCCAGTACTTC.

As DNA, the CDR3 is TGCAGTGCTAGCCCTCAGGCTGAAGCTTTCTTT. Translating gives CSASPQAEAFF. The genes are TRBV20-1 and TRBJ1-1; no firm D call. Trimming removed 3 bases from V and 6 bases from J, with 8 bases in between. CDR1 is DFQATT and CDR2 is SNEGSKA in the germline V gene (reference sequence). This CDR3 is built from 11 residues.

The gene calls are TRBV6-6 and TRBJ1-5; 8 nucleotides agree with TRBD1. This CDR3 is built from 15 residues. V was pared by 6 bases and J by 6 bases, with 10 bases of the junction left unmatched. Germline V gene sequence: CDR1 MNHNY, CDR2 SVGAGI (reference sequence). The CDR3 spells CASSPPGQGSQPQHF. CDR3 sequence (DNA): TGTGCCAGCAGCCCCCCCGGACAGGGAAGTCAGCCCCAGCATTTT.

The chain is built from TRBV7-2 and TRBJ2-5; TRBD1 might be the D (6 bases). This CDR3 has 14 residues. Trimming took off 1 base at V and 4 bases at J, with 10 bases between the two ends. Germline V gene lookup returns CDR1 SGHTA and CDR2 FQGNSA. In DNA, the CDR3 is TGTGCCAGCAGCTTAGACAGGGCCGGAGAGACCCAGTACTTC. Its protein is CASSLDRAGETQYF. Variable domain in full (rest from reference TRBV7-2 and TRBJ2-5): GAGVSQSPSNKVTEKGKDVELRCDPISGHTALYWYRQSLGQGLEFLIYFQGNSAPDKSGLPSDRFSAERTGGSVSTLTIQRTQQEDSAVYLCASSLDRAGETQYFGPGTRLLVL.

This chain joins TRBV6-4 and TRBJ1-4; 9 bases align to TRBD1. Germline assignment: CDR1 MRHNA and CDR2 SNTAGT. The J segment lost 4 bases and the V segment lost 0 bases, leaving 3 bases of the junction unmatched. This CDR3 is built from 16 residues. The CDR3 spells CASSDSGQGLNEKLFF. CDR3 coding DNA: TGTGCCAGCAGTGACTCGGGACAGGGTCTTAATGAAAAACTGTTTTTT.

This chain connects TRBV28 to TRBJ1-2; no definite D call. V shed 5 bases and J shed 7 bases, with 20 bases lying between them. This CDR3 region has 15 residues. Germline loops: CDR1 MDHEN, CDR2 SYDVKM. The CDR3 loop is CASSTRDAPWFGYTF. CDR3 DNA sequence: TGTGCCAGCAGTACCCGGGATGCTCCATGGTTTGGCTACACCTTC.

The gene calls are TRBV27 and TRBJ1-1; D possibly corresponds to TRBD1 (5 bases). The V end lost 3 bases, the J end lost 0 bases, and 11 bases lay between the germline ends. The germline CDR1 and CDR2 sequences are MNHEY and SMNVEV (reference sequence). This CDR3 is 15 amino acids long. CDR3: CASSFGGPMNTEAFF. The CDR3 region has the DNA TGTGCCAGCAGTTTCGGGGGACCCATGAACACTGAAGCTTTCTTT.

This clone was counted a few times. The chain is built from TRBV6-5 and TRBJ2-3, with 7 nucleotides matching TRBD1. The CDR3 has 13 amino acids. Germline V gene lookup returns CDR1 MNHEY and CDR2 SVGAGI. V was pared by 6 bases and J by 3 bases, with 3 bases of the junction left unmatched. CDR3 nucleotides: TGTGCCAGCAGATCAGGGGGAACAGATACGCAGTATTTT. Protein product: CASRSGGTDTQYF.

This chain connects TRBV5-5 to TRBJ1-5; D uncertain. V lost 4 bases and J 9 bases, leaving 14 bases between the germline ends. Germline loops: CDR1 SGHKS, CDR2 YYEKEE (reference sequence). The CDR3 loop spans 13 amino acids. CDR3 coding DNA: TGTGCCAGCAGCACCGACCTAGGTGCGCCCCAGCATTTT. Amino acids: CASSTDLGAPQHF.

The CDR3: CASSLIRGFGLNYGYTF. DNA for the CDR3: TGTGCCAGCAGTTTAATCCGGGGGTTCGGACTTAACTATGGCTACACCTTC. The chain links TRBV28 to TRBJ1-2; maybe TRBD1 (5 bases). Germline CDR1 and CDR2: MDHEN and SYDVKM. Trimming removed 2 bases at V and 1 base at J, with 17 bases between. The CDR3 has 17 amino acids.

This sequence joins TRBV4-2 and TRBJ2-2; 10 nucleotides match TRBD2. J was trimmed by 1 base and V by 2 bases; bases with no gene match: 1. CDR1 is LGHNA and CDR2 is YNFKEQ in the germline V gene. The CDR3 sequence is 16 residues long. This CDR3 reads CASSQRLAGNTGELFF. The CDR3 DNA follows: TGTGCCAGCAGCCAAAGACTAGCGGGGAACACCGGGGAGCTGTTTTTT.

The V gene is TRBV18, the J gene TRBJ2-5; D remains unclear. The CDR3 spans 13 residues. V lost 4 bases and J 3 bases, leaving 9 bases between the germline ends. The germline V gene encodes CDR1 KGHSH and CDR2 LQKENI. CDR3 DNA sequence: TGTGCCAGCTCACAACGGTCCGAAGAGACCCAGTACTTC. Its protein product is CASSQRSEETQYF.

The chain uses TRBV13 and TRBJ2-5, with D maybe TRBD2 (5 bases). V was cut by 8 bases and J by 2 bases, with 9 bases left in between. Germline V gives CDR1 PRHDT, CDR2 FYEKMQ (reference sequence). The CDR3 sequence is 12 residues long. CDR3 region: CASRGGQETQYF. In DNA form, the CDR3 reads TGTGCCAGCCGGGGTGGGCAAGAGACCCAGTACTTC. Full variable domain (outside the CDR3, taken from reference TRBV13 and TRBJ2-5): AAGVIQSPRHLIKEKRETATLKCYPIPRHDTVYWYQQGPGQDPQFLISFYEKMQSDKGSIPDRFSAQQFSDYHSELNMSSLELGDSALYFCASRGGQETQYFGPGTRLLVL.

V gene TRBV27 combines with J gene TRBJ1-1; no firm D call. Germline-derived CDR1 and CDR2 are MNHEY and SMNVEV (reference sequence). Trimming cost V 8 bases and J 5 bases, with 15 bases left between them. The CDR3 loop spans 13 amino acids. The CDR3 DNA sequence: TGTGCCAGCTCCACGCGCGGGTCGACTGAAGCTTTCTTT. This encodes CASSTRGSTEAFF.

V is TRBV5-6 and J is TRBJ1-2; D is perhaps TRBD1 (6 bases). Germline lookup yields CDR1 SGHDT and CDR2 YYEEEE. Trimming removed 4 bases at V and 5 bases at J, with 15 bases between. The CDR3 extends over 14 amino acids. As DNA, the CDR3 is TGTGCCAGCAGCACCCCCGGGAGGGGGTATGGCTACACCTTC. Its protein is CASSTPGRGYGYTF.

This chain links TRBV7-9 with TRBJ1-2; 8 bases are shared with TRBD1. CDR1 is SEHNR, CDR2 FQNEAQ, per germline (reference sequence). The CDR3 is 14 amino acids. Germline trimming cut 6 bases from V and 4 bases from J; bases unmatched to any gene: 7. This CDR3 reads CASSPRGQGYGYTF. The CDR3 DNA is TGTGCCAGCAGTCCCAGGGGGCAGGGCTATGGCTACACCTTC.

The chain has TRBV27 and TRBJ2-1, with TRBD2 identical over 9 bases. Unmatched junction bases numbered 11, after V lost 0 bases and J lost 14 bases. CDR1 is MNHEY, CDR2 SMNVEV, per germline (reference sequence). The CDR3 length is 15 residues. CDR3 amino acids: CASSLSTTSGRGKFF. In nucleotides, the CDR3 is TGTGCCAGCAGTTTATCCACGACTAGCGGACGAGGAAAGTTCTTC.

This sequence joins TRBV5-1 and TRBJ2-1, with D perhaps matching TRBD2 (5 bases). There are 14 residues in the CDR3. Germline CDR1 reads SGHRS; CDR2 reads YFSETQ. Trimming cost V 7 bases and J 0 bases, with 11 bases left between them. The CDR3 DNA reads TGCGCCAGCCGGACGAGCGGCTCCTACAATGAGCAGTTCTTC. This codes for CASRTSGSYNEQFF.

The CDR3 coding sequence is TGTGCCAGCAGTTTTACAGGAGAAAAACTGTTTTTT. The encoded protein is CASSFTGEKLFF. This chain links TRBV6-6 with TRBJ1-4; possible D gene TRBD1, 5 bases. The CDR3 runs to 12 residues. The V gene lost 4 bases and the J gene lost 8 bases, with 8 bases spanning the gap. CDR1 and CDR2 (germline): MNHNY, SVGAGI (reference sequence).

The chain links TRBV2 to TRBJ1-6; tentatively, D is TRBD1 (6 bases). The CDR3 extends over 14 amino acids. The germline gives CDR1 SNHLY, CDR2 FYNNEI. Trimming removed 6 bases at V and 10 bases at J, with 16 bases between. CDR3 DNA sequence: TGTGCCAGCAGGTCACAGGGTCGAGAATCACCCCTCCACTTT. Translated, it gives CASRSQGRESPLHF.

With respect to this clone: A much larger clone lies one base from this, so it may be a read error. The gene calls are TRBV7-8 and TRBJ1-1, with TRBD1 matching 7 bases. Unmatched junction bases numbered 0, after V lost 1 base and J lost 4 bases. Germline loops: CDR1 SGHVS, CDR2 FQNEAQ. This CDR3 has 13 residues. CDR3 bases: TGTGCCAGCAGCTTAGGACAGGGCACTGAAGCTTTCTTT. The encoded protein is CASSLGQGTEAFF.